These 25 T cell receptor beta chains were all obtained from the same sample, sequenced in a study of shared clonotypes between healthy human individuals. TCRdb's table, derived via immunoSEQ multiplex PCR, lists solely in-frame clones and lacks some. Of about 2.3 million clones in the sample, roughly 92% are singletons; the top ten hold 0.37%. What was sequenced was naive CD4+ T cells from PBMCs. Subset given: CD45RA+ positively selected. These receptors were collected from a man between 18 and 35 years old in good health. Some clones in this sample may be carry-over from other donors' samples.

This chain uses TRBV10-3 with TRBJ2-3, with TRBD2 matching 9 bases. Germline V CDR1 and CDR2: ENHRY, SYGVKD. The CDR3 consists of 16 residues. The trim removed 2 bases at V and 5 bases at J, leaving 8 bases unmatched. This chain's CDR3 is CAISERAGGLRDTQYF. CDR3 DNA: TGTGCCATCAGTGAGCGGGCGGGAGGGTTGAGAGATACGCAGTATTTT.

This clone was picked up one time. The rearrangement uses TRBV28 and TRBJ1-2; the match to TRBD1 covers 9 bases. The germline V gene encodes CDR1 MDHEN and CDR2 SYDVKM. V lost 6 bases to trimming and J lost 0 bases; unmatched junction nucleotides: 5. This CDR3 has 15 residues. The CDR3 is CASRLGTGSNYGYTF. As DNA, the CDR3 is TGTGCCAGCAGACTCGGGACAGGGTCTAACTATGGCTACACCTTC.

This chain uses TRBV28 with TRBJ1-1; a weak D match, TRBD1 (5 bases). Trimming took 5 bases from V and 7 from J, leaving 11 bases between them. This CDR3 comprises 12 residues. From germline, CDR1 is MDHEN and CDR2 SYDVKM. The DNA of the CDR3 is TGTGCCAGCAGTCTTGGACAACTTGAAGCTTTCTTT. This translates into CASSLGQLEAFF.

The rearrangement joins TRBV2 to TRBJ1-1, with 9 bases that match TRBD1. CDR1 SNHLY and CDR2 FYNNEI come from the germline V gene. This CDR3 has 13 residues. V lost 7 bases to trimming and J lost 7 bases; unmatched junction nucleotides: 7. The CDR3 DNA follows: TGTGCCAGCACCGCGAGGGGACAGGGTGAAGCTTTCTTT. Encoded protein: CASTARGQGEAFF.

Note on this clone: Germline is not matched at one junction end, which may reflect a read error. The chain recombines TRBV5-1 with TRBJ2-5; 8 bases match TRBD2. The CDR3 is 16 amino acids. The germline V gene has CDR1 SGHRS and CDR2 YFSETQ. The CDR3 protein is CASTLGGAGVVGTQYF. CDR3 nucleotide sequence: TGCGCCAGCACCTTGGGAGGAGCGGGAGTGGTAGGGACCCAGTACTTC. The whole variable domain, filled in from reference TRBV5-1 and TRBJ2-5, reads KAGVTQTPRYLIKTRGQQVTLSCSPISGHRSVSWYQQTPGQGLQFLFEYFSETQRNKGNFPGRFSGRQFSNSRSEMNVSTLELGDSALYLCASTLGGAGVVGTQYFGPGTRLLVL.

The chain employs TRBV6-5 and TRBJ1-2; D not resolved. The CDR3 sequence is 14 residues long. The V gene's germline CDR1 is MNHEY and CDR2 SVGAGI. Between the trimmed V and J ends, which lost 0 bases and 7 bases, there was a span of 12 bases. CDR3 sequence (DNA): TGTGCCAGCAGTTACTCACGGACGGAAGGTGGCTACACCTTC. Translation gives CASSYSRTEGGYTF.

The rearrangement uses TRBV29-1 and TRBJ2-3; D is ambiguous. CDR3 length: 12 residues. Germline V gives CDR1 SQVTM, CDR2 ANQGSEA. V shed 2 bases and J shed 3 bases, with 6 bases lying between them. CDR3 protein: CSVELSTDTQYF. In nucleotides, the CDR3 is TGCAGCGTTGAACTCAGTACAGATACGCAGTATTTT.

On this clone: This CDR3 is also generated by other DNA sequences in the sample. The J gene is TRBJ2-7, the V gene TRBV30, with 9 bases identical to TRBD2. CDR3 length equals 13 residues. Trimming at V came to 7 bases and at J to 4 bases, leaving 8 bases not matched to a gene. Germline-derived CDR1 and CDR2 are GTSNPN and SVGIG (reference sequence). The chain's CDR3 is CALLAGAGYEQYF. The CDR3 nucleotides are TGTGCCTTGTTAGCGGGAGCTGGGTACGAGCAGTACTTC.

This clone appeared a single time. The genes are TRBV5-6 and TRBJ2-7; TRBD2 matches at 10 bases. The CDR3 has 15 residues. The V gene's germline CDR1 is SGHDT and CDR2 YYEEEE. With 0 bases clipped from V and 6 bases from J, the junction kept 6 bases outside the gene matches. The CDR3 reads CASSLGFRTSGEQYF. For the CDR3, the DNA is TGTGCCAGCAGCTTGGGGTTTAGGACTAGCGGCGAGCAGTACTTC.

The gene calls are TRBV10-3 and TRBJ2-7; 7 bases align to TRBD2. With 2 bases clipped from V and 0 bases from J, the junction kept 4 bases outside the gene matches. Germline CDR1 is ENHRY and CDR2 is SYGVKD. The CDR3 runs to 15 residues. CDR3 sequence reads: CAISEGAGASYEQYF. DNA for the CDR3: TGTGCCATCAGTGAGGGGGCGGGAGCCTCCTACGAGCAGTACTTC.

The chain joins TRBV29-1 to TRBJ2-7; weak D call: TRBD2 (6 bases). Germline V gene lookup returns CDR1 SQVTM and CDR2 ANQGSEA. CDR3 length equals 15 residues. V was clipped by 0 bases and J by 4 bases, with 16 bases between them. In nucleotides, the CDR3 is TGCAGCGTTGAAGATTCGGAGGGAGTTAGGTACGAGCAGTACTTC. It is translated as CSVEDSEGVRYEQYF.

The J gene is TRBJ2-3, the V gene TRBV10-3, with 13 bases identical to TRBD2. The V segment lost 5 bases and the J segment 4 bases; nucleotides outside the gene matches: 3. This CDR3 is 15 amino acids long. Germline assignment: CDR1 ENHRY and CDR2 SYGVKD. The CDR3 sequence is CAISTSGRGPDTQYF. CDR3 DNA sequence: TGTGCCATCAGTACTAGCGGGAGGGGCCCAGATACGCAGTATTTT.

This clone was seen once. The gene calls are TRBV5-1 and TRBJ1-1, with D unclear. Between the trimmed V and J ends, which lost 0 bases and 11 bases, there was a span of 14 bases. This CDR3 region has 13 residues. Germline values: CDR1 SGHRS, CDR2 YFSETQ. CDR3 bases: TGCGCCAGCAGCTTGGGACTTAGTCCTGGGGCTTTCTTT. Translated, it gives CASSLGLSPGAFF.

This sequence joins TRBV5-1 and TRBJ1-4; D is uncertain. Trimming removed 4 bases from V and 4 bases from J, with 20 bases in between. The CDR3 is made up of 17 amino acids. Per germline, CDR1 SGHRS and CDR2 YFSETQ. CDR3 in amino acids: CASSPGPAKGDNEKLFF. DNA of the CDR3: TGCGCCAGCAGCCCCGGACCTGCGAAAGGCGATAATGAAAAACTGTTTTTT.

The chain recombines TRBV7-9 with TRBJ2-7, with TRBD2 matching over 10 bases. J gave up 0 bases and V 5 bases, and 10 bases lay outside the gene matches. Germline CDR1 reads SEHNR; CDR2 reads FQNEAQ (reference sequence). CDR3 length: 17 amino acids. The CDR3 sequence is CASSQISGRRSSYEQYF. CDR3 coding DNA: TGTGCCAGCAGCCAAATTAGCGGGAGGAGGAGCTCCTACGAGCAGTACTTC.

Here the CDR3 reads CSVGTGTAGELFF. CDR3 coding DNA: TGCAGCGTGGGGACAGGGACCGCCGGGGAGCTGTTTTTT. The chain has TRBV29-1 and TRBJ2-2; 9 nucleotides match TRBD1. Germline CDR1 is SQVTM and CDR2 is ANQGSEA. J lost 6 bases, V lost 6 bases, and 5 bases had no gene match. The CDR3 has 13 residues.

This clone was observed once. This chain links TRBV15 with TRBJ2-1, with TRBD2 as a possible D gene (6 bases). Germline assignment: CDR1 LNHNV and CDR2 YYDKDF (reference sequence). The length of the CDR3 is 15 residues. Between the trimmed V and J ends, which lost 6 bases and 1 base, there was a span of 13 bases. The DNA for the CDR3 is TGTGCCACCAGTAGTGGGAGGACGTCCTACAATGAGCAGTTCTTC. It specifies CATSSGRTSYNEQFF. Combining the CDR3 with reference TRBV15 and TRBJ2-1 gives the whole variable domain DAMVIQNPRYQVTQFGKPVTLSCSQTLNHNVMYWYQQKSSQAPKLLFHYYDKDFNNEADTPDNFQSRRPNTSFCFLDIRSPGLGDTAMYLCATSSGRTSYNEQFFGPGTRLTVL.

The J gene is TRBJ1-1, the V gene TRBV5-1, with D possibly matching TRBD1 (6 bases). Germline CDR1 SGHRS, CDR2 YFSETQ. V gave up 4 bases and J gave up 1 base, with 11 bases separating them. This CDR3 has 14 residues. CDR3 sequence (DNA): TGCGCCAGCAGCCCTTCGGACAGGAACACTGAAGCTTTCTTT. The encoded protein is CASSPSDRNTEAFF.

Turning to this clone: Additional DNA sequences in this sample encode the identical CDR3. This chain connects TRBV5-1 to TRBJ2-5, with a tentative D call TRBD1 (6 bases). This CDR3 region has 14 residues. Trimming left V 4 bases short and J 1 base short, with 11 bases between. Germline CDR1 is SGHRS and CDR2 is YFSETQ. The CDR3 sequence is CASSLGQIQETQYF. CDR3 nucleotide sequence: TGCGCCAGCAGCCTCGGACAGATCCAAGAGACCCAGTACTTC.

V usage is TRBV5-1 and J usage is TRBJ2-7, with D tentatively TRBD2 (5 bases). The CDR3 is made up of 12 amino acids. Germline V gene lookup returns CDR1 SGHRS and CDR2 YFSETQ. Deletions cut 4 bases from V and 5 bases from J, with 10 bases between. The DNA for the CDR3 is TGCGCCAGCAGCACCACTAGTGACGAGCAGTACTTC. It yields the protein CASSTTSDEQYF.

The chain links TRBV10-3 to TRBJ1-1, with TRBD1 as a possible D gene (5 bases). The CDR3 contains 17 residues. Trimming pared 5 bases from V and 0 bases from J, leaving 19 bases between. Germline assignment: CDR1 ENHRY and CDR2 SYGVKD. In DNA, the CDR3 is TGTGCCATCAGTTCAGGGCCCACCTATCTTATGAACACTGAAGCTTTCTTT. Translated: CAISSGPTYLMNTEAFF.

CDR3 protein: CASSIDTSRNQPQHF. CDR3 in DNA: TGTGCCAGTAGTATCGACACTTCCCGCAATCAGCCCCAGCATTTT. The chain combines TRBV19 with TRBJ1-5; D is unclear. V was trimmed by 3 bases and J by 2 bases, leaving 11 bases between them. The germline V gene encodes CDR1 LNHDA and CDR2 SQIVND (reference sequence). CDR3 length equals 15 residues. Looking up the rest from reference TRBV19 and TRBJ1-5 gives the full variable domain: DGGITQSPKYLFRKEGQNVTLSCEQNLNHDAMYWYRQDPGQGLRLIYYSQIVNDFQKGDIAEGYSVSREKKESFPLTVTSAQKNPTAFYLCASSIDTSRNQPQHFGDGTRLSIL.

V usage is TRBV28 and J usage is TRBJ1-5, with D unresolved. Germline V gives CDR1 MDHEN, CDR2 SYDVKM. The CDR3 is made up of 14 amino acids. Trimming stripped 5 bases from V and 3 bases from J, with 11 bases between. DNA for the CDR3: TGTGCCAGCAGTCCTGGACGGGCCAATCAGCCCCAGCATTTT. Translation: CASSPGRANQPQHF.

The V call is TRBV5-6, the J call TRBJ2-7; the match to TRBD1 covers 9 bases. Unmatched junction bases numbered 9, after V lost 2 bases and J lost 0 bases. There are 17 residues in the CDR3. Germline V gene data show CDR1 as SGHDT and CDR2 as YYEEEE. The CDR3 here is CASSFGGQGIFSYEQYF. The CDR3, as DNA: TGTGCCAGCAGCTTCGGGGGACAGGGAATTTTCTCCTACGAGCAGTACTTC.

V gene TRBV6-6 combines with J gene TRBJ2-3, with 11 bases matching TRBD2. V shed 5 bases, J shed 3 bases, and the junction held 4 bases outside the gene matches. Germline V gene data show CDR1 as MNHNY and CDR2 as SVGAGI (reference sequence). This CDR3 has 15 amino acids. CDR3 in amino acids: CASSKLAGETDTQYF. The CDR3 DNA is TGTGCCAGCAGTAAACTAGCGGGAGAAACAGATACGCAGTATTTT.